These 11 T cell receptor beta chains share one sample of origin, sequenced in a study of spatial heterogeneity in lung cancer. One entry per CDR3 protein, called by TCRdb with MiXCR from the 5' RACE reads. The sample records nearly 95,000 distinct CDR3 sequences, approximately 19% being singletons. Time point here: blood at routine non-recurrence follow-up after resection. The input for sequencing was PBMCs, taken at follow-up. These TCRs come from a male donor with early-stage non-small cell lung cancer.

The rearrangement joins TRBV7-8 to TRBJ2-5; D tentatively fits TRBD1 or TRBD2 (5 bases each). The V end lost 5 bases, the J end lost 1 base, and 14 bases lay between the germline ends. This CDR3 spans 15 amino acids. Per germline, CDR1 SGHVS and CDR2 FQNEAQ. CDR3 residues: CASSLHGDLQETQYF. As DNA, the CDR3 is TGTGCCAGCAGCCTACATGGGGACCTCCAAGAGACCCAGTACTTC.

This clonotype turned up a few times. The rearrangement joins TRBV11-2 to TRBJ1-1; D is possibly TRBD1 (6 bases). The V end was cut by 2 bases, the J end by 3 bases, with 10 bases between. This CDR3 has 14 residues. The germline gives CDR1 SGHAT, CDR2 FQNNGV. For the CDR3, the DNA is TGTGCCAGCAGCTTATATCCAGGGGACACTGAAGCTTTCTTT. Protein sequence: CASSLYPGDTEAFF.

This clonotype was detected a few times. The chain couples TRBV5-6 to TRBJ2-7; D not resolved. Germline CDR1 reads SGHDT; CDR2 reads YYEEEE. The V gene lost 3 bases and the J gene lost 3 bases, with 7 bases spanning the gap. CDR3 length equals 12 residues. Here the CDR3 reads CASSSAVYEQYF. The DNA for the CDR3 is TGTGCCAGCAGCTCTGCGGTCTACGAGCAGTACTTC. Complete variable domain (other parts from reference TRBV5-6 and TRBJ2-7): DAGVTQSPTHLIKTRGQQVTLRCSPKSGHDTVSWYQQALGQGPQFIFQYYEEEERQRGNFPDRFSGHQFPNYSSELNVNALLLGDSALYLCASSSAVYEQYFGPGTRLTVT.

V gene TRBV20-1 combines with J gene TRBJ2-3; 8 nucleotides line up with TRBD2. The junction had 18 bases not matched to a gene; V was cut back by 1 base and J by 0 bases. CDR3 length: 20 residues. The germline CDR1 and CDR2 sequences are DFQATT and SNEGSKA (reference sequence). In DNA form, the CDR3 reads TGCAGTGCTAGAGTTCTCGACCTCCTCACTAGCGGAACTAGCACAGATACGCAGTATTTT. This codes for CSARVLDLLTSGTSTDTQYF.

V gene TRBV20-1 combines with J gene TRBJ1-5, with a tentative D call TRBD1 (5 bases). V lost 6 bases to trimming and J lost 3 bases, with 18 bases between them. Germline CDR1 and CDR2: DFQATT and SNEGSKA (reference sequence). The CDR3 covers 15 residues. CDR3 residues: CSAPDKGNANQPQHF. As DNA, the CDR3 is TGCAGTGCCCCTGACAAGGGGAACGCCAATCAGCCCCAGCATTTT.

This chain connects TRBV20-1 to TRBJ2-2; unclear D gene. The CDR3 has 14 amino acids. Germline V gene sequence: CDR1 DFQATT, CDR2 SNEGSKA (reference sequence). Trimming cost V 1 base and J 3 bases, with 9 bases left between them. The CDR3 region is CSARAGVYTGELFF. The CDR3, as DNA: TGCAGTGCTAGAGCTGGGGTCTACACCGGGGAGCTGTTTTTT.

The V gene is TRBV4-3, the J gene TRBJ1-3; D remains unclear. Trimming took 0 bases from V and 2 from J, leaving 11 bases between them. The CDR3 loop spans 16 amino acids. The germline V gene has CDR1 LGHNA and CDR2 YSLEER. The CDR3 DNA sequence: TGCGCCAGCAGCCAAGATCCTCGAGGCGCTGGAAACACCATATATTTT. It specifies CASSQDPRGAGNTIYF.

The CDR3: CASSLTSGVRNEQFF. The CDR3 DNA reads as TGTGCCAGCAGTTTAACTAGCGGGGTTCGCAATGAGCAGTTCTTC. The chain has TRBV6-5 and TRBJ2-1; 10 bases match TRBD2. CDR3 length equals 15 residues. V gave up 4 bases and J gave up 6 bases; unmatched junction bases: 6. Germline V gene sequence: CDR1 MNHEY, CDR2 SVGAGI.

CDR3 in DNA: TGCAGTGCTAGAGATATGACGGCCGCCTACAATGAGCAGTTCTTC. This sequence encodes CSARDMTAAYNEQFF. The chain combines TRBV20-1 with TRBJ2-1; D is undetermined. The V gene's germline CDR1 is DFQATT and CDR2 SNEGSKA (reference sequence). This CDR3 has 15 amino acids. The ends were cut back, 0 bases at V and 2 bases at J, with 11 bases in the middle.

This clonotype has more than one count but fewer than ten. The rearrangement joins TRBV10-3 to TRBJ1-1; 7 bases agree with TRBD1. The CDR3 is 15 residues long. J lost 0 bases, V lost 5 bases, and 6 bases had no gene match. Germline CDR1 and CDR2: ENHRY and SYGVKD. Here the CDR3 reads CAISIQGTVNTEAFF. DNA for the CDR3: TGTGCCATCAGTATACAGGGGACAGTGAACACTGAAGCTTTCTTT.

The chain has TRBV19 and TRBJ1-3; D not certain. Trimming took off 6 bases at V and 0 bases at J, with 12 bases between the two ends. Germline CDR1 and CDR2: LNHDA and SQIVND (reference sequence). There are 15 residues in the CDR3. In DNA form, the CDR3 reads TGTGCCAGTAGCCCAGGACCCTACTCTGGAAACACCATATATTTT. Protein: CASSPGPYSGNTIYF.